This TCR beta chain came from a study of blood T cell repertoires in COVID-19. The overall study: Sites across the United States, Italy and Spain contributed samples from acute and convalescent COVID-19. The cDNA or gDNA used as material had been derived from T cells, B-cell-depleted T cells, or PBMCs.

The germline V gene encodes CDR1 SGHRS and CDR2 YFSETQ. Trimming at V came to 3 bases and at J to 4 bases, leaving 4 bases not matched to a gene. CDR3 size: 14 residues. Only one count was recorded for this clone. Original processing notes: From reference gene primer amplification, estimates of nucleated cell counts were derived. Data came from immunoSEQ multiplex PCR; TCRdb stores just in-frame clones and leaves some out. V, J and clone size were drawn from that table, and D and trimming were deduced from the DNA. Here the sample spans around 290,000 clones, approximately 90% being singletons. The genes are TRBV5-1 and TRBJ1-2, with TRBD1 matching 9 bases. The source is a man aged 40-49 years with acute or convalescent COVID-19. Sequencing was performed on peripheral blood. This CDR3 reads CASSSDRGSYGYTF. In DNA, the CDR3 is TGCGCCAGCAGCTCGGACAGGGGTTCCTATGGCTACACCTTC.